Presented here are 8 T cell receptor beta chains from one specimen sequenced in a study of OX40 agonist ivuxolimab in advanced cancers. Produced via immunoSEQ multiplex PCR; TCRdb's table is partial and in-frame only. This table holds 90,000 to 150,000 clones, 85% to 90% found once. The input for sequencing was CD4+ or CD8+ T cells sorted from blood, taken in a trial of the OX40 agonist ivuxolimab. These receptors originate from an adult with an advanced solid tumor such as melanoma, head and neck, liver or kidney cancer.

The chain uses TRBV14 and TRBJ2-7; the D is unclear. The CDR3 extends over 15 amino acids. Trimming left V 3 bases short and J 0 bases short, with 12 bases between. Germline loops: CDR1 SGHDN, CDR2 FVKESK. CDR3 DNA sequence: TGTGCCAGCAGCCAGGGTGGAATGATCTCCTACGAGCAGTACTTC. Protein sequence: CASSQGGMISYEQYF.

This clone was recorded once. The V gene is TRBV2, the J gene TRBJ1-2; 7 positions agree with TRBD1. Per germline, CDR1 SNHLY and CDR2 FYNNEI. This CDR3 spans 14 amino acids. The J segment lost 4 bases and the V segment lost 6 bases, leaving 8 bases of the junction unmatched. The CDR3 region has the DNA TGTGCCAGCAGCTCAACAGGGGTTAGCTATGGCTACACCTTC. Protein: CASSSTGVSYGYTF.

This clone was counted once. The chain is built from TRBV4-3 and TRBJ1-4; D not resolved. The V gene lost 3 bases and the J gene lost 10 bases, with 9 bases spanning the gap. Germline assignment: CDR1 LGHNA and CDR2 YSLEER. CDR3 size: 12 residues. The CDR3, as DNA: TGCGCCAGCAGCCATCCCCTCGGAAAACTGTTTTTT. It translates to CASSHPLGKLFF.

This clone was found a few times. V gene TRBV4-3 combines with J gene TRBJ1-6; 7 positions agree with TRBD1. V lost 3 bases to trimming and J lost 4 bases; unmatched junction nucleotides: 12. Germline values: CDR1 LGHNA, CDR2 YSLEER. The CDR3 extends over 18 amino acids. The CDR3 loop reads CASSQETPGTAYNSPLHF. The CDR3 nucleotides read TGCGCCAGCAGCCAGGAAACCCCAGGGACAGCGTATAATTCACCCCTCCACTTT.

The chain couples TRBV7-2 to TRBJ2-1; no definite D call. V lost 1 base, J lost 6 bases, and 7 bases lay in between. Germline V gene lookup returns CDR1 SGHTA and CDR2 FQGNSA. The CDR3 runs 13 residues. As DNA, the CDR3 is TGTGCCAGCAGCTTAGGCCTCGCCAATGAGCAGTTCTTC. This sequence encodes CASSLGLANEQFF.

The chain carries TRBV7-8 and TRBJ1-3; D is unresolved. V was cut by 3 bases and J by 4 bases, with 7 bases left in between. This CDR3 contains 13 residues. Germline V CDR1 and CDR2: SGHVS, FQNEAQ. CDR3 sequence reads: CASSFDVGNTIYF. The CDR3 region has the DNA TGTGCCAGCAGCTTTGACGTAGGAAACACCATATATTTT.

V gene TRBV29-1 combines with J gene TRBJ2-7; D may be TRBD1 or TRBD2 (6 bases each). V was trimmed by 6 bases and J by 5 bases, leaving 17 bases between them. The CDR3 runs 13 residues. Germline V gives CDR1 SQVTM, CDR2 ANQGSEA. CDR3 amino acids: CSVAYGGGDEQYF. CDR3 coding DNA: TGCAGCGTCGCCTATGGGGGCGGGGACGAGCAGTACTTC.

This chain uses TRBV20-1 with TRBJ1-4, with D hard to call. The CDR3 loop spans 11 amino acids. The germline V gene encodes CDR1 DFQATT and CDR2 SNEGSKA (reference sequence). V gave up 5 bases and J gave up 10 bases, with 11 bases separating them. CDR3 amino acids: CSAQGPGKLFF. As DNA, the CDR3 is TGCAGTGCTCAAGGGCCTGGAAAACTGTTTTTT.